Described below is a single T cell receptor (beta chain) sequence and its context. This entry comes from a study of blood T cell repertoires in COVID-19. Turning to the study itself: Material from acute and convalescent COVID-19 was sourced from the United States, Italy and Spain.

In the original analysis: From reference gene primer amplification, estimates of nucleated cell counts were derived. Repertoires were generated with immunoSEQ multiplex PCR, while TCRdb's copy carries only in-frame clones and drops some. That table supplies the V and J calls and clone size; D and trimming were determined from the DNA. The table includes approximately 31,000 clones, 89% detected once. Unmatched junction bases numbered 3, after V lost 3 bases and J lost 7 bases. The CDR3 is made up of 13 amino acids. CDR1 is SGDLS, CDR2 YYNGEE, per germline. V usage is TRBV9 and J usage is TRBJ2-3, with 9 bases that match TRBD1. The receptor comes from a man at least 80 years old with acute or convalescent COVID-19. The sample consisted of peripheral blood. The CDR3 spells CASSAGTGYTQYF. CDR3 coding DNA: TGTGCCAGCAGCGCCGGGACAGGGTATACGCAGTATTTT.